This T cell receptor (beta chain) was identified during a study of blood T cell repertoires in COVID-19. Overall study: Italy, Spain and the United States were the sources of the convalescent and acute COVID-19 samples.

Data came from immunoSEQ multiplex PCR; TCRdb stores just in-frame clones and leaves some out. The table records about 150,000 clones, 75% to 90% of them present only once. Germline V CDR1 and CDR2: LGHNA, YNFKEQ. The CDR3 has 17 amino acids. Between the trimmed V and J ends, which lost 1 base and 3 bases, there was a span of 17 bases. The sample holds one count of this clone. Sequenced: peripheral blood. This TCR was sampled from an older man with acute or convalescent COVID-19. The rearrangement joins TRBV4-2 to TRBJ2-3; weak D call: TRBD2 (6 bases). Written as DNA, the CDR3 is TGTGCCAGCAGCCAAGGGGGGGAAGGGTCCGGTACAGATACGCAGTATTTT. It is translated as CASSQGGEGSGTDTQYF.